This T cell receptor beta chain is drawn from a study of human T cells and chemical hapten exposure. This clonotype was seen a handful of times. Germline V gene lookup returns CDR1 MDHEN and CDR2 SYDVKM. J gave up 3 bases and V 7 bases, and 8 bases lay outside the gene matches. The CDR3 has 15 amino acids. The time point is: pre-sensitization, week 0. Treatment of the sample: therapeutic diphenylcyclopropenone sensitization with weekly scalp DPC. TCRdb passed the RACE reads through MiXCR, listing each CDR3 protein once. The sample lists under 110,000 distinct CDR3 sequences, roughly 12% occurring once.

This receptor was taken from a woman aged 45-60 years with alopecia areata. Some clones in this sample may be carry-over from other donors' samples. The specimen comprised whole blood, sampled in connection with sensitization to the hapten diphenylcyclopropenone (DPC). This sequence joins TRBV28 and TRBJ2-5; TRBD1 agrees at 10 bases. CDR3 nucleotide sequence: TGTGCCAGCACCCTGGCGGGACAGGGGAAAGAGACCCAGTACTTC. Protein product: CASTLAGQGKETQYF.